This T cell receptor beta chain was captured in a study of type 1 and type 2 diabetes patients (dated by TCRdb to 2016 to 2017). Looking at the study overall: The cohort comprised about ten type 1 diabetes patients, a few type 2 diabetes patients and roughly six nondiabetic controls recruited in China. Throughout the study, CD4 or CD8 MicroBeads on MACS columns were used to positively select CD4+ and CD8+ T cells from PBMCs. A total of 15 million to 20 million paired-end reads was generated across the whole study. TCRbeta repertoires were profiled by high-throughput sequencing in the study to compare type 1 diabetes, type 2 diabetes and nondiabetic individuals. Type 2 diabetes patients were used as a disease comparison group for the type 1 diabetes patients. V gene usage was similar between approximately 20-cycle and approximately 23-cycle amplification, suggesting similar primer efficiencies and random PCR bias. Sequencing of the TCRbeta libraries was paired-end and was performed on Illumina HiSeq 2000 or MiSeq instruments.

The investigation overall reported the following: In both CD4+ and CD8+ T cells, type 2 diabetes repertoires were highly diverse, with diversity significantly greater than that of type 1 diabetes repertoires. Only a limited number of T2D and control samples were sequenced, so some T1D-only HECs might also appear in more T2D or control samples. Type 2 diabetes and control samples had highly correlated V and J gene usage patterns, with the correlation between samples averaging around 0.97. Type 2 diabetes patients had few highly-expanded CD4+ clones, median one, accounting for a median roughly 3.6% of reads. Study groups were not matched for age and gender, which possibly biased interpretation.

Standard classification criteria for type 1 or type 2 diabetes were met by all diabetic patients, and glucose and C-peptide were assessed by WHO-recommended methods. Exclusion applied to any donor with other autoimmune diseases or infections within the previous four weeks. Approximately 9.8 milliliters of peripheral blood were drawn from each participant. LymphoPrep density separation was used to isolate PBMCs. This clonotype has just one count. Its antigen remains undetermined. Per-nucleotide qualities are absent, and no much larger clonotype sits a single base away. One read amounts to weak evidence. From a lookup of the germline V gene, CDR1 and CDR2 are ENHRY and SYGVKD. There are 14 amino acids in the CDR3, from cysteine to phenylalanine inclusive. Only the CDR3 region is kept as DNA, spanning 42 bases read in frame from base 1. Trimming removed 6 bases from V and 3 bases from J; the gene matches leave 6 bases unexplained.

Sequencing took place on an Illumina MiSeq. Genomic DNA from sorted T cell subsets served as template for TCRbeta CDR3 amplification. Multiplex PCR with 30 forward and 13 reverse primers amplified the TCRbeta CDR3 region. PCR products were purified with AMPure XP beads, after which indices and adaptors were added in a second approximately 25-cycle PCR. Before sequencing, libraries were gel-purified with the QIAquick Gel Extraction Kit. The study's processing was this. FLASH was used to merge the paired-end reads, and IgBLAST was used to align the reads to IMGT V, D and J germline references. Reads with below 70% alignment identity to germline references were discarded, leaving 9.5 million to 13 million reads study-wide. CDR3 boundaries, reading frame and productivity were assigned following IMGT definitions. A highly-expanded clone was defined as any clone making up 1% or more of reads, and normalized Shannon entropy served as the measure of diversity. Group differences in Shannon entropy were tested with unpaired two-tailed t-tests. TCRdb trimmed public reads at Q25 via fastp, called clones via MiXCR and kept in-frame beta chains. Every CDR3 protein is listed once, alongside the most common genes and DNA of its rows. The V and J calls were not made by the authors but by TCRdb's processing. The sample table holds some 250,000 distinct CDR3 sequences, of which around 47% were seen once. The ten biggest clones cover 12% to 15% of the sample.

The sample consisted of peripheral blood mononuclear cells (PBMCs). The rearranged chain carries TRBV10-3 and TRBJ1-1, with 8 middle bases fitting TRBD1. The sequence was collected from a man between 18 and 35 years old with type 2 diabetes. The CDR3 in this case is CAIRETGVYTEAFF. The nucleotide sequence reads TGTGCCATCAGGGAGACAGGGGTCTACACTGAAGCTTTCTTT.